These T cell receptor beta chains were read from a single sample in a study of blood T cells in healthy people across ages. TCRdb reprocessed the 5' RACE reads with MiXCR, giving one entry per CDR3 protein. The data hold about 1,000,000 distinct CDR3 sequences, with 35% to 50% observed a single time. The sample comprised blood. These receptor sequences come from an older woman in good health. Both conserved end residues are part of each CDR3. The D gene is left open where the match is weak. Clone size is shown for a subset of rows, as once, few, many or a class of expanded clone.

TRBV7-9	TRBD1	-	15	TRBJ1-2	CASSLSGQGAQGYTF	TGTGCCAGCAGCCTCTCCGGACAGGGGGCGCAGGGCTACACCTTC
TRBV6-2/TRBV6-3	-	-	15	TRBJ2-1	CASSGGASKYNEQFF	TGTGCCAGCAGTGGGGGGGCTTCTAAATACAATGAGCAGTTCTTC
TRBV7-6	-	few	14	TRBJ2-7	CASSPIGGYYEQYF	TGTGCCAGCAGCCCCATCGGGGGCTACTACGAGCAGTACTTC
TRBV15	-	-	13	TRBJ2-1	CATSRDGIGGQFF	TGTGCCACCAGCAGAGATGGGATCGGGGGGCAGTTCTTC
TRBV29-1	-	-	17	TRBJ2-7	CSVSQWGGKGQTYEQYF	TGCAGCGTTTCTCAGTGGGGCGGCAAGGGTCAAACCTACGAGCAGTACTTC
TRBV29-1	-	few	13	TRBJ2-1	CSVATSGEGEQFF	TGCAGCGTTGCAACGTCAGGGGAAGGGGAGCAGTTCTTC
TRBV10-3	-	many	14	TRBJ2-7	CATVGTGETYEQYF	TGTGCCACCGTCGGCACAGGCGAGACCTACGAGCAGTACTTC
TRBV28	TRBD2	once	15	TRBJ2-7	CASSFISGRGYEQYF	TGTGCCAGCAGTTTCATTAGCGGGAGGGGCTATGAGCAGTACTTC
TRBV7-9	-	-	16	TRBJ1-4	CASSKDFLTQGEKLFF	TGTGCCAGCAGCAAAGACTTCCTAACCCAGGGGGAAAAACTGTTTTTT
TRBV6-1	-	-	14	TRBJ2-3	CASSEGGELNTQYF	TGTGCCAGCAGTGAAGGGGGGGAGCTAAATACGCAGTATTTT
TRBV27	-	few	14	TRBJ2-3	CASSLSRVTDTQYF	TGTGCCAGCAGTTTATCGAGGGTCACAGATACGCAGTATTTT